Given below is one T cell receptor beta chain in context. The record originates from a study of blood T cell repertoires in COVID-19. The V and J ends lost 1 base and 0 bases, in that order; junction bases with no gene match: 4. Germline V lookup: CDR1 SGHDN, CDR2 FVKESK. This CDR3 region has 17 residues. Assay: immunoSEQ multiplex PCR; the TCRdb copy retains only in-frame clones and omits some. The sample contains some 520,000 clones, 89% of which appear only once. The chain employs TRBV14 and TRBJ2-1; TRBD2 matches 9 bases. The sample taken for sequencing was peripheral blood. The sequence was obtained from a man aged 18 to 30 with COVID-19, enrolled during active disease. The CDR3 DNA reads TGTGCCAGCAGCCAAGGCCTAGCGGGAAACTCCTACAATGAGCAGTTCTTC. Amino acids: CASSQGLAGNSYNEQFF.